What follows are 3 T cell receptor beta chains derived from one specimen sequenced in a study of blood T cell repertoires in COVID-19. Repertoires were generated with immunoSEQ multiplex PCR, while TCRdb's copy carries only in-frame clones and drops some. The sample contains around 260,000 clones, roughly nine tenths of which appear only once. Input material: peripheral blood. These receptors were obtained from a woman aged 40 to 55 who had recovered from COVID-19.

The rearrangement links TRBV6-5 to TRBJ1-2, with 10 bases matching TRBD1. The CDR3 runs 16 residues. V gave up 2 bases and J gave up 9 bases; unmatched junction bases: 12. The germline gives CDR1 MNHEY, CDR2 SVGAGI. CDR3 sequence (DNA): TGTGCCAGCAGTTACCTCCACCGGGACAGGGGAAGATGCTACACCTTC. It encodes CASSYLHRDRGRCYTF.

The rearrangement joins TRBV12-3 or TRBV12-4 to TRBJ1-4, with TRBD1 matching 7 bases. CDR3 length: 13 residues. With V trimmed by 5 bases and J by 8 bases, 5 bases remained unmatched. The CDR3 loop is CASSPDREEKLFF. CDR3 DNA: TGTGCCAGCAGTCCCGACAGGGAGGAAAAACTGTTTTTT.

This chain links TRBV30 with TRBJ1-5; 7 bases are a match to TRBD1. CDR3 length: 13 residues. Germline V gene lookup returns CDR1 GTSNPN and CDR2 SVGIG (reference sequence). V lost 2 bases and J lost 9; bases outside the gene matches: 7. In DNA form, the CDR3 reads TGTGCCTGGAGTCCGGGACAGAAGCCGCCCCAGCATTTT. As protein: CAWSPGQKPPQHF.